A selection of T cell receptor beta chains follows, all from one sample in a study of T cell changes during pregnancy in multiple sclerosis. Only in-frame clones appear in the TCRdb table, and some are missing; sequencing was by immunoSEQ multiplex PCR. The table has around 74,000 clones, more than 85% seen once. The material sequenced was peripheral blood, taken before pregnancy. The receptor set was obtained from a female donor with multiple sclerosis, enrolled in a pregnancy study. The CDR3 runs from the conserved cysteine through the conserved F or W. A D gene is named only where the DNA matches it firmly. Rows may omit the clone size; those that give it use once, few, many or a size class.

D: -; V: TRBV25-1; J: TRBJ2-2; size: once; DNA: TGTGCCAGCAGTCTATTTCACGGGAACACCGGGGAGCTGTTTTTT; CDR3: CASSLFHGNTGELFF
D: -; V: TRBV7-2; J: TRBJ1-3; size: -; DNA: TGTGCCAGCAGCTTAGGAGGGTACTCTGGAAACACCATATATTTT; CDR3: CASSLGGYSGNTIYF
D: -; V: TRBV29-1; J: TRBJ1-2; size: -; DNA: TGCAGCGTGGCAGAACAGGGTCCTTTTGACTACACCTTC; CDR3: CSVAEQGPFDYTF
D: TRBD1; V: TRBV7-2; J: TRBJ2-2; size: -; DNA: TGTGCCAGCAGCTTCTGGACAGGGCGTACCGGGGAGCTGTTTTTT; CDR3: CASSFWTGRTGELFF
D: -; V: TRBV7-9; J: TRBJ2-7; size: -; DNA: TGTGCCAGCAGCCCTCCGGGCGGGGGCCGCTACGAGCAGTACTTC; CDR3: CASSPPGGGRYEQYF
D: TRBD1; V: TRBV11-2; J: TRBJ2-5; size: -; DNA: TGTGCCAGCAGCCCCAAATACAGGGGGATCCAGTACTTC; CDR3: CASSPKYRGIQYF
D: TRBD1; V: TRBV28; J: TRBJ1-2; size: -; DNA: TGTGCCAGCAGGCGCGGGGACAGGGGATCGGGCTACACCTTC; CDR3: CASRRGDRGSGYTF
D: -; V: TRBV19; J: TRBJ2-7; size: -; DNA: TGTGCCAGTAGTATAAGTCAGGACTACGAGCAGTACTTC; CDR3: CASSISQDYEQYF
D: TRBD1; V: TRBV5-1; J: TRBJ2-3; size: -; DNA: TGCGCCAGCAGCTTGGAGGGACAGCACACAGATACGCAGTATTTT; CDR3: CASSLEGQHTDTQYF
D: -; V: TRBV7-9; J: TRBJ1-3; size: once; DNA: TGTGCCAGCAGCTCCCGGGGCGGGGCGATGGACACCATATATTTT; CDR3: CASSSRGGAMDTIYF
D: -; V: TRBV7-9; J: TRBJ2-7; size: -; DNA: TGTGCCAGCAGCTCAGGCCCCTACTGGGAGCAGTACTTC; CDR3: CASSSGPYWEQYF
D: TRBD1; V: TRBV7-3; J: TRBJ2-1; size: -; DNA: TGTGCCAGCAGCTTAAACCCCCGGACAGGGGGTTCCTACAATGAGCAGTTCTTC; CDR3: CASSLNPRTGGSYNEQFF
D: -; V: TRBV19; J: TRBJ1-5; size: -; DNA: TGTGCCAGTAATGACGGCAGGGAAAGTCAGCCCCAGCATTTT; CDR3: CASNDGRESQPQHF
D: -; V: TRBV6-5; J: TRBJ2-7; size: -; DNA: TGTGCCAGCAGTTACTCGAGTCGGGGAGTTGGCTACGAGCAGTACTTC; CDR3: CASSYSSRGVGYEQYF
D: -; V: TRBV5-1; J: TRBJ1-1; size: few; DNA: TGCGCCAGCAGCTCTGGACAGATCAACACTGAAGCTTTCTTT; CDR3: CASSSGQINTEAFF
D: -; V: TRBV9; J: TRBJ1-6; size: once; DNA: TGTGCCAGCAGCCTTTATGACGGGTTTAATTCACCCCTCCACTTT; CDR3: CASSLYDGFNSPLHF
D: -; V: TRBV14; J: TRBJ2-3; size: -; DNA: TGTGCCAGCAGCGACTCCGGATTTACGCAGTATTTT; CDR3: CASSDSGFTQYF
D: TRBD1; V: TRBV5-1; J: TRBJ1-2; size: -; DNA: TGCGCCAGCAGCTTGGCTGCAGGGGGTGCTTTAACCTTC; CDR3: CASSLAAGGALTF
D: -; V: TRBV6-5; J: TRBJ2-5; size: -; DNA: TGTGCCAGCAGTTACTCCTTCAGAGGGGAGACCCAGTACTTC; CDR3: CASSYSFRGETQYF
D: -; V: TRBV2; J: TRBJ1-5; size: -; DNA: TGTGCCAGCGGAAAAACAGGGTCTTCTAATCAGCCCCAGCATTTT; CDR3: CASGKTGSSNQPQHF
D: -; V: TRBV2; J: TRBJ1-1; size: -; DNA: TGTGCCAGCAGGATCAGGGAGAACACTGAAGCTTTCTTT; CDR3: CASRIRENTEAFF
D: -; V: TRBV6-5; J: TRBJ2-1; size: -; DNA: TGTGCCAGCAGACCTCCGACGTTGAGGAATGAGCAGTTCTTC; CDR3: CASRPPTLRNEQFF
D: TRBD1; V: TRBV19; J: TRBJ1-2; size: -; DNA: TGTGCCAGTAATCGGCTCGGGACAGAGTATGGCTACACCTTC; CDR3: CASNRLGTEYGYTF
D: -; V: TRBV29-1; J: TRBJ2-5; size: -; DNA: TGCAGCGTTGTCAGTGAGGCGACCCAGTACTTC; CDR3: CSVVSEATQYF
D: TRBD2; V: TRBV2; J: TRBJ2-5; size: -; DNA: TGTGCCAGCAGCGACGGGACTAGCGGCCACCAAGAGACCCAGTACTTC; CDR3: CASSDGTSGHQETQYF
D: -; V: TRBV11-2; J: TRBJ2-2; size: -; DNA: TGTGCCAGCAGCGAGTACCAACTGGGCCCCCACGGGGAGCTGTTTTTT; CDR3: CASSEYQLGPHGELFF
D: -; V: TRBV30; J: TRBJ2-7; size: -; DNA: TGTGCCTGGAGTGTGGGGCAGGGCCCCCACGAGCAGTACTTC; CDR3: CAWSVGQGPHEQYF
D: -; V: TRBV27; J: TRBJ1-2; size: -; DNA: TGTGCCAGCAGTTTATCAGCCACTAACTATGGCTACACCTTC; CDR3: CASSLSATNYGYTF
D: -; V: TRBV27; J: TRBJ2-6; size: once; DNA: TGTGCCAGCAGTTCGACAGCTGGGGCCAACGTCCTGACTTTC; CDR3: CASSSTAGANVLTF
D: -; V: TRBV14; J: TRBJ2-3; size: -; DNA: TGTGCCAGCAGCCAAGAGAAGGGGGTTAGCACAGATACGCAGTATTTT; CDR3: CASSQEKGVSTDTQYF
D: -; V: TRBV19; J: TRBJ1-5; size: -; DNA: TGTGCCAGTATAGGGGGAAGCGATCAGCCCCAGCATTTT; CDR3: CASIGGSDQPQHF
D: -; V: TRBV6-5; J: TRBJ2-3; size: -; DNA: TGTGCCAGCAGTTACTCGGGCTCTAGCACAGATACGCAGTATTTT; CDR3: CASSYSGSSTDTQYF
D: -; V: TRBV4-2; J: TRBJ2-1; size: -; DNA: TGTGCCAGCAGCCAAGTGTACTCCCAAGGGGCCAATGAGCAGTTCTTC; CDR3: CASSQVYSQGANEQFF
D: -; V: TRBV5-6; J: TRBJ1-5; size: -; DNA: TGTGCCAGCAGCTTGGGAGGGGCGGGGGATTTAGGTCAGCCCCAGCATTTT; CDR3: CASSLGGAGDLGQPQHF
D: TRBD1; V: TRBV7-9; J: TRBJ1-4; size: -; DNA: TGTGCCAGCAGCTTCCCCCCCGGACAGGGACGTGAAAAACTGTTTTTT; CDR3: CASSFPPGQGREKLFF